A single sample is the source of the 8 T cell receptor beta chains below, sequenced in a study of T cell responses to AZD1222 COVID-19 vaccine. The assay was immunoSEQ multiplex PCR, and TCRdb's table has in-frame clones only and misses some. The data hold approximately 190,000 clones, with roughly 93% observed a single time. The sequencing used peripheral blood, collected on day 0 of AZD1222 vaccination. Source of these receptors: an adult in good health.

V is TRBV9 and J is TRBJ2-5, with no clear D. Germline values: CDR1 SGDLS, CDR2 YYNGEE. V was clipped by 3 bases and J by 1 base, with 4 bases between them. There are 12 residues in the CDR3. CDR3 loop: CASSASQETQYF. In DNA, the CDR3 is TGTGCCAGCAGCGCCTCCCAAGAGACCCAGTACTTC.

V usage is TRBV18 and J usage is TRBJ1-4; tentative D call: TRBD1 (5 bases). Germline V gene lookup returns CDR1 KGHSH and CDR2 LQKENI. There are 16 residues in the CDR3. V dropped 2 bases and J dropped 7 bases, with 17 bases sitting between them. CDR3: CASSPRDPSAGEKLFF. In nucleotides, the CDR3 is TGTGCCAGCTCACCAAGGGACCCCTCAGCGGGTGAAAAACTGTTTTTT.

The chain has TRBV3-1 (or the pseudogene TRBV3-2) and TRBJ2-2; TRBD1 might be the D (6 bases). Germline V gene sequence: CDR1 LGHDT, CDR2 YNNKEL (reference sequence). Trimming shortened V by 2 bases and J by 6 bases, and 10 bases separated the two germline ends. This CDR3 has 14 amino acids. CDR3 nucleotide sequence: TGTGCCAGCAGCCAATCGCAGGGGTCCGGGGAGCTGTTTTTT. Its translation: CASSQSQGSGELFF.

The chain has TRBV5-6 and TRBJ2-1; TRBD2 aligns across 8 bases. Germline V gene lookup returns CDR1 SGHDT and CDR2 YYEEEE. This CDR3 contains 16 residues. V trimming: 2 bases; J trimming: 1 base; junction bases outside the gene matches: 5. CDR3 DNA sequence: TGTGCCAGCAGCTTAAGGCGGGGGGTTTCCTACAATGAGCAGTTCTTC. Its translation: CASSLRRGVSYNEQFF.

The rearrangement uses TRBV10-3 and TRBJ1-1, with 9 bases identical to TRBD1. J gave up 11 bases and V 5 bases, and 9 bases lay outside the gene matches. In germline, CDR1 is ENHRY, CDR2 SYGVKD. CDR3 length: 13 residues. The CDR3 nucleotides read TGTGCCATCAGTCCGGGACAGGGAAATTTGGCTTTCTTT. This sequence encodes CAISPGQGNLAFF.

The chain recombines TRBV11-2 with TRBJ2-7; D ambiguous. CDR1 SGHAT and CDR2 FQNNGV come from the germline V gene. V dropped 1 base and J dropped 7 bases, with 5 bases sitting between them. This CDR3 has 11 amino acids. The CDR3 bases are TGTGCCAGCAGCTTAGTGGGGGAGCAGTACTTC. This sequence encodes CASSLVGEQYF.

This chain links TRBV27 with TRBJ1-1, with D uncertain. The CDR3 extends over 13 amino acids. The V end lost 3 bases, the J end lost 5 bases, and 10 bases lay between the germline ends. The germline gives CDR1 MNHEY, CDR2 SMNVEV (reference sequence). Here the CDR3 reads CASSFGRGTEAFF. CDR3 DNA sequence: TGTGCCAGCAGTTTCGGACGTGGTACTGAAGCTTTCTTT.

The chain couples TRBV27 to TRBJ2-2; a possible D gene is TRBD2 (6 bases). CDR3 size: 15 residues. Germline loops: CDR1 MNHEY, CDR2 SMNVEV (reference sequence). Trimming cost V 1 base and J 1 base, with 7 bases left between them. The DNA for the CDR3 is TGTGCCAGCAGTTTATTGGGAGGGAACACCGGGGAGCTGTTTTTT. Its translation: CASSLLGGNTGELFF.